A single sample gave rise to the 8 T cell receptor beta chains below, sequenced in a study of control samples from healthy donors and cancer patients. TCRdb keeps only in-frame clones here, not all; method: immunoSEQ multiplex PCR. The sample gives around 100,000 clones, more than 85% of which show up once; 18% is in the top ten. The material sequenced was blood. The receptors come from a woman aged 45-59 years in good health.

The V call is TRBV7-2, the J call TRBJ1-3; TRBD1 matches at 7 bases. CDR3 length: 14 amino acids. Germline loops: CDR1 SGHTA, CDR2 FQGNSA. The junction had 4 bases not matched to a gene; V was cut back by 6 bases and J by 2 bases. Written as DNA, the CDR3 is TGTGCCAGCAGACTAACAGGGGCTGGAAACACCATATATTTT. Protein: CASRLTGAGNTIYF.

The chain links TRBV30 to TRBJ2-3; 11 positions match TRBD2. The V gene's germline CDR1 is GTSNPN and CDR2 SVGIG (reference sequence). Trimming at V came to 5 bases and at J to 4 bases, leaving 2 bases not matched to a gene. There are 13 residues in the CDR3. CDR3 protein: CAWGLAGADTQYF. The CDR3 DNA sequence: TGTGCCTGGGGACTAGCGGGTGCAGATACGCAGTATTTT. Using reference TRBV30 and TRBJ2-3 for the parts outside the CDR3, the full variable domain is SQTIHQWPATLVQPVGSPLSLECTVEGTSNPNLYWYRQAAGRGLQLLFYSVGIGQISSEVPQNLSASRPQDRQFILSSKKLLLSDSGFYLCAWGLAGADTQYFGPGTRLTVL.

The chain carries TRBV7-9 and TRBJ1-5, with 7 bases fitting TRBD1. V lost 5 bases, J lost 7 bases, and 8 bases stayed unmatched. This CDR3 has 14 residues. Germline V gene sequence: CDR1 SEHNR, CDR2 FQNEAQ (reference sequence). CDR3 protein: CASSPTGWNQPQHF. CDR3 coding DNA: TGTGCCAGCAGCCCGACAGGGTGGAACCAGCCCCAGCATTTT.

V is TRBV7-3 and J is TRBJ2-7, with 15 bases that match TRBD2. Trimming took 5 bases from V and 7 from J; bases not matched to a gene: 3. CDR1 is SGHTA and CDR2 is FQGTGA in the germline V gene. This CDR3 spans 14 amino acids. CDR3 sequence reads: CASSPGTSGGEQYF. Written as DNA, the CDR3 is TGTGCCAGCAGCCCCGGGACTAGCGGGGGGGAGCAGTACTTC.

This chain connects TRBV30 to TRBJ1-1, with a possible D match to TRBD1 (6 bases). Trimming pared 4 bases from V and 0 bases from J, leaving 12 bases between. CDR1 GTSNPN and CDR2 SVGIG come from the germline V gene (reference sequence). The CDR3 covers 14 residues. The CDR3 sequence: CAWMAGALNTEAFF. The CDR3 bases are TGTGCCTGGATGGCAGGGGCCCTGAACACTGAAGCTTTCTTT.

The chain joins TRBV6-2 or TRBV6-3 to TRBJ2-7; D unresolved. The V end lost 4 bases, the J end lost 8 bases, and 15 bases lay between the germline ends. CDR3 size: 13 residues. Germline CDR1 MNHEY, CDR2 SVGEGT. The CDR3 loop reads CASSSPIRVQQYV. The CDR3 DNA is TGTGCCAGCAGTTCTCCAATACGGGTCCAGCAGTACGTC.

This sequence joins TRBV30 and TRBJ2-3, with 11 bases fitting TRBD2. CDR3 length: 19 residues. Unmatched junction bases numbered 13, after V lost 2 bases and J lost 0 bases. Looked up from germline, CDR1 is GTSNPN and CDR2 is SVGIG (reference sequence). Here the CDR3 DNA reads TGTGCCTGGAGTACCGCCGCTAGCGGGAGGTTCACTAGCACAGATACGCAGTATTTT. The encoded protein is CAWSTAASGRFTSTDTQYF.

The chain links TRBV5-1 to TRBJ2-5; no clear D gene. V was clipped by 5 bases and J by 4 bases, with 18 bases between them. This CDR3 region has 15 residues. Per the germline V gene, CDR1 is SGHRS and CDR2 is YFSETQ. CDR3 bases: TGCGCCAGCAGAAGCCTTAGCACCGAACCAGAGACCCAGTACTTC. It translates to CASRSLSTEPETQYF.